One sample yielded the 31 T cell receptor beta chains listed below, sequenced in a study of OX40 agonist ivuxolimab in advanced cancers. Clones were sequenced by immunoSEQ multiplex PCR, and TCRdb holds only the in-frame ones, with some missing. The sample lists about 90,000 clones, 85% to 90% occurring once. The material sequenced was CD4+ or CD8+ T cells sorted from blood, taken in a trial of the OX40 agonist ivuxolimab. The receptor source for this set is an adult with an advanced solid tumor such as melanoma, head and neck, liver or kidney cancer.

The CDR3 coding sequence is TGTGCCAGTAGTATAGTTGCACGGTCGTCCTACGAGCAGTACTTC. This encodes CASSIVARSSYEQYF. The chain employs TRBV19 and TRBJ2-7; unclear D gene. Germline lookup yields CDR1 LNHDA and CDR2 SQIVND (reference sequence). V lost 1 base and J lost 1, with 11 bases in between. The CDR3 contains 15 residues.

In nucleotides, the CDR3 is TGTGCCTGGAGTCAAAAACAGGGGCCCTATCAGCCCCAGCATTTT. It codes for CAWSQKQGPYQPQHF. This sequence joins TRBV30 and TRBJ1-5; 7 positions match TRBD1. This CDR3 contains 15 residues. In germline, CDR1 is GTSNPN, CDR2 SVGIG (reference sequence). The ends lost 2 bases at V and 5 bases at J; junction bases unmatched: 9.

To note about this clone: An end of the junction does not agree with germline; a read error may underlie this. V is TRBV27 and J is TRBJ2-1, with 8 positions matching TRBD1. Germline V CDR1 and CDR2: MNHEY, SMNVEV (reference sequence). The CDR3 runs 11 residues. The CDR3 sequence: CASSPGQGKLF. In nucleotides, the CDR3 is TGTGCCAGCAGCCCCGGACAGGGAAAGCTCTTC.

V and J are TRBV14 and TRBJ2-4, with 7 bases that match TRBD2. Germline CDR1 is SGHDN and CDR2 is FVKESK. With 4 bases clipped from V and 3 bases from J, the junction kept 6 bases outside the gene matches. This CDR3 has 15 amino acids. The DNA for the CDR3 is TGTGCCAGCAGCCCCCTCGGGGGGATCAAAAACATTCAGTACTTC. Its protein is CASSPLGGIKNIQYF.

The rearrangement joins TRBV7-2 to TRBJ2-1; 11 nucleotides agree with TRBD2. With 4 bases clipped from V and 5 bases from J, the junction kept 7 bases outside the gene matches. This CDR3 region has 16 residues. The V gene's germline CDR1 is SGHTA and CDR2 FQGNSA. CDR3 in amino acids: CASSSRPTSGDNEQFF. In DNA, the CDR3 is TGTGCCAGCAGCTCGCGCCCGACTAGCGGGGACAATGAGCAGTTCTTC.

CDR3 coding DNA: TGTGCCAGCAGTTTACATAGCTCCTACGAGCAGTACTTC. Its protein product is CASSLHSSYEQYF. This chain connects TRBV27 to TRBJ2-7; D not certain. The CDR3 has 13 residues. Germline CDR1 MNHEY, CDR2 SMNVEV (reference sequence). Trimming shortened V by 2 bases and J by 0 bases, and 5 bases separated the two germline ends.

The count of this clone is one. This chain connects TRBV11-2 to TRBJ2-7, with a tentative D call TRBD1 (5 bases). There are 14 residues in the CDR3. From germline, CDR1 is SGHAT and CDR2 FQNNGV. Trimming took off 1 base at V and 7 bases at J, with 14 bases between the two ends. The CDR3 here is CASSLVGRAREQYF. In DNA form, the CDR3 reads TGTGCCAGCAGCTTAGTCGGCAGGGCGAGGGAGCAGTACTTC.

The chain uses TRBV5-4 and TRBJ2-3, with D perhaps matching TRBD2 (5 bases). Looked up from germline, CDR1 is SGHNT and CDR2 is YYREEE (reference sequence). CDR3 length equals 12 residues. V was shortened by 6 bases and J by 2 bases, with 7 bases between the two germline ends. CDR3 sequence reads: CASTGVTDTQYF. CDR3 DNA sequence: TGTGCCAGCACCGGGGTCACAGATACGCAGTATTTT.

The gene calls are TRBV5-1 and TRBJ2-3; the match to TRBD2 covers 15 bases. Germline CDR1 SGHRS, CDR2 YFSETQ. V was clipped by 3 bases and J by 0 bases; unmatched bases: 8. The CDR3 covers 19 residues. CDR3 bases: TGCGCCAGCAGCTGGGGACTAGCGGGAGGCTCAACTAGCACAGATACGCAGTATTTT. It is translated as CASSWGLAGGSTSTDTQYF.

The genes are TRBV7-9 and TRBJ2-5; possibly TRBD2 for D (6 bases). CDR3 length: 16 residues. The V end was cut by 2 bases, the J end by 1 base, with 14 bases between. CDR1 SEHNR and CDR2 FQNEAQ come from the germline V gene (reference sequence). The CDR3 reads CASSLKLLGGQETQYF. As DNA, the CDR3 is TGTGCCAGCAGCTTAAAGTTGTTGGGAGGCCAAGAGACCCAGTACTTC.

The chain joins TRBV11-3 to TRBJ2-7; the D gene is possibly TRBD2 (5 bases). V gave up 4 bases and J gave up 2 bases, with 15 bases separating them. The germline V gene has CDR1 SGHNT and CDR2 YENEEA. This CDR3 is 15 amino acids long. DNA for the CDR3: TGTGCCAGCAGCTCCCTCCAGACTAACCCCTACGAGCAGTACTTC. Protein: CASSSLQTNPYEQYF.

The rearrangement links TRBV19 to TRBJ1-3, with no clear D. This CDR3 is built from 14 residues. Trimming stripped 6 bases from V and 0 bases from J, with 9 bases between. Germline assignment: CDR1 LNHDA and CDR2 SQIVND (reference sequence). The CDR3 loop reads CASSNQNSGNTIYF. The CDR3 DNA is TGTGCCAGTAGCAACCAAAACTCTGGAAACACCATATATTTT.

The chain has TRBV7-2 and TRBJ2-7, with D perhaps matching TRBD1 (6 bases). This CDR3 is built from 15 residues. Trimming cost V 0 bases and J 12 bases, with 21 bases left between them. CDR1 is SGHTA and CDR2 is FQGNSA in the germline V gene. The chain's CDR3 is CASSLAGASTTYLYF. CDR3 DNA: TGTGCCAGCAGCTTAGCGGGGGCCTCTACAACCTATCTGTACTTC.

As DNA, the CDR3 is TGTGCCAGCAGCGGAAAAACAGATACGCAGTATTTT. It codes for CASSGKTDTQYF. The chain couples TRBV9 to TRBJ2-3; D is undetermined. Germline loops: CDR1 SGDLS, CDR2 YYNGEE. V was shortened by 3 bases and J by 3 bases, with 5 bases between the two germline ends. The CDR3 spans 12 residues.

This chain uses TRBV10-2 with TRBJ2-1, with TRBD2 as a possible D gene (6 bases). Germline loops: CDR1 WSHSY, CDR2 SAAADI. Trimming took 7 bases from V and 2 from J, leaving 15 bases between them. CDR3 length: 15 amino acids. The CDR3 region is CASKLLAPAYNEQFF. CDR3 coding DNA: TGCGCCAGCAAACTCCTAGCGCCAGCCTACAATGAGCAGTTCTTC.

J is TRBJ2-7 and V is TRBV18; TRBD2 agrees at 9 bases. Trimming took 3 bases from V and 3 from J; bases not matched to a gene: 3. The germline V gene encodes CDR1 KGHSH and CDR2 LQKENI. This CDR3 is 14 amino acids long. CDR3 in DNA: TGTGCCAGCTCACCTGATAGCGGGAGCTACGAGCAGTACTTC. Translated: CASSPDSGSYEQYF. Based on the CDR3 plus reference TRBV18 and TRBJ2-7, the full variable domain is NAGVMQNPRHLVRRRGQEARLRCSPMKGHSHVYWYRQLPEEGLKFMVYLQKENIIDESGMPKERFSAEFPKEGPSILRIQQVVRGDSAAYFCASSPDSGSYEQYFGPGTRLTVT.

The CDR3 is CASSQRDPRTETQYF. For the CDR3, the DNA is TGTGCCAGCAGCCAACGGGACCCGAGGACGGAGACCCAGTACTTC. The V gene is TRBV7-9, the J gene TRBJ2-5; the D call may be TRBD1 or TRBD2 (5 bases each). V lost 5 bases to trimming and J lost 5 bases, with 18 bases between them. The CDR3 runs 15 residues. CDR1 is SEHNR, CDR2 FQNEAQ, per germline (reference sequence).

This chain joins TRBV5-4 and TRBJ2-2; no clear D gene. This CDR3 has 15 amino acids. V was cut by 2 bases and J by 3 bases, with 11 bases left in between. Germline assignment: CDR1 SGHNT and CDR2 YYREEE (reference sequence). CDR3 in amino acids: CASSFRILYTGELFF. CDR3 in DNA: TGTGCCAGCAGCTTTCGGATCTTGTACACCGGGGAGCTGTTTTTT.

V and J are TRBV11-3 and TRBJ2-7; 7 bases match TRBD2. V shed 8 bases, J shed 3 bases, and the junction held 4 bases outside the gene matches. Per the germline V gene, CDR1 is SGHNT and CDR2 is YENEEA. The CDR3 runs 12 residues. DNA of the CDR3: TGTGCCAGCGAGGCGGGAGACTACGAGCAGTACTTC. It encodes CASEAGDYEQYF.

This clone came up once. An end of the junction differs from the germline gene, which may be a read error. The gene calls are TRBV7-7 and TRBJ2-5; tentative D call: TRBD2 (6 bases). The CDR3 consists of 13 residues. The germline gives CDR1 SSHAT, CDR2 FNYEAQ (reference sequence). The CDR3 DNA reads TGTGCTAGCAGCTCGGGAGTACAAGAGACCCAGTACTTC. Protein sequence: CASSSGVQETQYF.

The sample holds one count of this clone. V usage is TRBV6-1 and J usage is TRBJ2-1; maybe TRBD2 (6 bases). Per the germline V gene, CDR1 is MNHNS and CDR2 is SASEGT. The CDR3 runs 15 residues. V was trimmed by 4 bases and J by 0 bases, leaving 10 bases between them. The CDR3 loop is CASSGRAGSYNEQFF. The CDR3 coding sequence is TGTGCCAGCAGTGGCCGAGCGGGCTCCTACAATGAGCAGTTCTTC.

The chain recombines TRBV7-3 with TRBJ2-3; 10 nucleotides agree with TRBD2. CDR3 size: 15 residues. The J segment lost 3 bases and the V segment lost 8 bases, leaving 8 bases of the junction unmatched. CDR1 is SGHTA and CDR2 is FQGTGA in the germline V gene. CDR3: CASAPGLARTDTQYF. CDR3 nucleotides: TGTGCCAGCGCCCCGGGACTAGCGAGGACAGATACGCAGTATTTT.

This chain uses TRBV7-9 with TRBJ2-5; tentative D call: TRBD1 (6 bases). CDR1 is SEHNR, CDR2 FQNEAQ, per germline (reference sequence). The CDR3 runs to 12 residues. V shed 5 bases and J shed 3 bases, with 7 bases lying between them. The CDR3 spells CASSRTEETQYF. The CDR3 coding sequence is TGTGCCAGCAGCCGGACAGAAGAGACCCAGTACTTC. Looking up the rest from reference TRBV7-9 and TRBJ2-5 gives the full variable domain: DTGVSQNPRHKITKRGQNVTFRCDPISEHNRLYWYRQTLGQGPEFLTYFQNEAQLEKSRLLSDRFSAERPKGSFSTLEIQRTEQGDSAMYLCASSRTEETQYFGPGTRLLVL.

The V and J genes are TRBV5-1 and TRBJ2-5; TRBD2 aligns across 10 bases. V shed 3 bases, J shed 3 bases, and the junction held 5 bases outside the gene matches. Per germline, CDR1 SGHRS and CDR2 YFSETQ. This CDR3 contains 15 residues. In DNA form, the CDR3 reads TGCGCCAGCAGCTCGGGGACTAGCGCTGAAGAGACCCAGTACTTC. Protein product: CASSSGTSAEETQYF. The full variable domain, with the rest looked up from reference TRBV5-1 and TRBJ2-5, is KAGVTQTPRYLIKTRGQQVTLSCSPISGHRSVSWYQQTPGQGLQFLFEYFSETQRNKGNFPGRFSGRQFSNSRSEMNVSTLELGDSALYLCASSSGTSAEETQYFGPGTRLLVL.

The rearrangement uses TRBV28 and TRBJ1-4; 7 nucleotides line up with TRBD1. The CDR3 contains 14 residues. Germline V lookup: CDR1 MDHEN, CDR2 SYDVKM. Trimming took 6 bases from V and 2 from J; bases not matched to a gene: 3. DNA of the CDR3: TGTGCCAGCAGCCCGACAGGGACTAATGAAAAACTGTTTTTT. It encodes CASSPTGTNEKLFF.

This clone appeared once. The chain uses TRBV11-3 and TRBJ2-5, with D unresolved. V was shortened by 8 bases and J by 2 bases, with 12 bases between the two germline ends. The CDR3 length is 13 residues. CDR1 is SGHNT, CDR2 YENEEA, per germline. Here the CDR3 DNA reads TGTGCCAGCCGCGAGATTGGTCAAGAGACCCAGTACTTC. It translates to CASREIGQETQYF. The full variable domain, its missing parts supplied by reference TRBV11-3 and TRBJ2-5, is EAGVVQSPRYKIIEKKQPVAFWCNPISGHNTLYWYLQNLGQGPELLIRYENEEAVDDSQLPKDRFSAERLKGVDSTLKIQPAELGDSAVYLCASREIGQETQYFGPGTRLLVL.

The chain is built from TRBV4-1 and TRBJ1-1, with D possibly being TRBD1 (6 bases). The V and J ends lost 4 bases and 1 base respectively, with 10 bases between them. The germline V gene encodes CDR1 MGHRA and CDR2 YSYEKL. This CDR3 is built from 14 residues. CDR3 bases: TGCGCCAGCAGCCCAGGAGGGGGGAACACTGAAGCTTTCTTT. Translation gives CASSPGGGNTEAFF.

The chain joins TRBV5-1 to TRBJ2-7; the D is unclear. V was cut by 2 bases and J by 3 bases, with 9 bases left in between. The CDR3 runs to 13 residues. Germline-derived CDR1 and CDR2 are SGHRS and YFSETQ. The CDR3 sequence: CASSFEANYEQYF. The CDR3 coding sequence is TGCGCCAGCAGCTTCGAGGCAAACTACGAGCAGTACTTC. Full variable domain (rest looked up from reference TRBV5-1 and TRBJ2-7): KAGVTQTPRYLIKTRGQQVTLSCSPISGHRSVSWYQQTPGQGLQFLFEYFSETQRNKGNFPGRFSGRQFSNSRSEMNVSTLELGDSALYLCASSFEANYEQYFGPGTRLTVT.

The J gene is TRBJ1-4, the V gene TRBV6-6; D ambiguous. V lost 1 base, J lost 6 bases, and 15 bases lay in between. Germline lookup yields CDR1 MNHNY and CDR2 SVGAGI (reference sequence). The CDR3 totals 16 residues. In DNA form, the CDR3 reads TGTGCCAGCAGTTACTTAAGACCCACACCGGATGAAAAACTGTTTTTT. Amino acid sequence: CASSYLRPTPDEKLFF.

J is TRBJ2-5 and V is TRBV28; possible D gene TRBD1, 6 bases. The end of the DNA is better explained by TRBJ2-7, so the J call may be wrong. CDR3 length: 15 amino acids. Looked up from germline, CDR1 is MDHEN and CDR2 is SYDVKM. CDR3 sequence (DNA): TGTGCCAGCAGTTCACCCGCGCGGGCAGGGGACGAGCAGTACTTC. This codes for CASSSPARAGDEQYF.

V usage is TRBV5-1 and J usage is TRBJ2-1, with D possibly matching TRBD2 (5 bases). V was shortened by 5 bases and J by 0 bases, with 12 bases between the two germline ends. The CDR3 is made up of 15 amino acids. CDR1 is SGHRS and CDR2 is YFSETQ in the germline V gene. The CDR3 DNA follows: TGCGCCAGCAGACCGAGCGGAAGCTCCTACAATGAGCAGTTCTTC. Translated, it gives CASRPSGSSYNEQFF.